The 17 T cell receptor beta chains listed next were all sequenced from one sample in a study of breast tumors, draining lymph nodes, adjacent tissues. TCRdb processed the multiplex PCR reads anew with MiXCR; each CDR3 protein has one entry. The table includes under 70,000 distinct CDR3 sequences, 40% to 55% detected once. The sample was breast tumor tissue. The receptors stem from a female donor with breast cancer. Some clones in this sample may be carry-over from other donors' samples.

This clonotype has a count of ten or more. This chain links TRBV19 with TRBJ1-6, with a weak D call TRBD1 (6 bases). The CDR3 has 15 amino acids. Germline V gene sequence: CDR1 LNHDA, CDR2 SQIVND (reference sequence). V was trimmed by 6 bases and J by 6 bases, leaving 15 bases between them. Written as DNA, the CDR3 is TGTGCCAGTAGACAGGACAGAGGAAGTAATTCACCCCTCCACTTT. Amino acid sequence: CASRQDRGSNSPLHF.

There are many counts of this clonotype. The CDR3 coding sequence is TGTGCCAGCAGCCAAGGGGGACTAGGAGCAGATACGCAGTATTTT. It codes for CASSQGGLGADTQYF. This chain connects TRBV4-2 to TRBJ2-3, with 8 bases that match TRBD2. The CDR3 runs 15 residues. Germline V gene sequence: CDR1 LGHNA, CDR2 YNFKEQ. J gave up 4 bases and V 1 base, and 4 bases lay outside the gene matches.

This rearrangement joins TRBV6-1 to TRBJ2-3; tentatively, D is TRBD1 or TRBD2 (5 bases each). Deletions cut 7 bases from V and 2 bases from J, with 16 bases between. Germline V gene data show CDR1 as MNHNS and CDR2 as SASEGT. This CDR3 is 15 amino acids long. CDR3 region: CASTGADTITDTQYF. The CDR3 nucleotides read TGTGCCAGCACCGGGGCTGACACCATCACAGATACGCAGTATTTT.

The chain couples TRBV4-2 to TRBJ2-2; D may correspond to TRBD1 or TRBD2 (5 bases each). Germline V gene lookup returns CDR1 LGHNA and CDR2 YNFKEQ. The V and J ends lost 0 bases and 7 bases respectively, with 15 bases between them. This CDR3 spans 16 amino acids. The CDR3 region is CASSQDRVVGDGELFF. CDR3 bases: TGTGCCAGCAGCCAAGATAGGGTCGTGGGGGACGGGGAGCTGTTTTTT.

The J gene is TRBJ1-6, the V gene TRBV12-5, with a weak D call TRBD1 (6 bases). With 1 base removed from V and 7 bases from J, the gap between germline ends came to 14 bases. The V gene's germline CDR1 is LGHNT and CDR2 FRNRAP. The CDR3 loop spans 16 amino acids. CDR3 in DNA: TGTGCTAGTGGTTTGGCCAGACAGGTTTTCAATTCACCCCTCCACTTT. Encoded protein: CASGLARQVFNSPLHF.

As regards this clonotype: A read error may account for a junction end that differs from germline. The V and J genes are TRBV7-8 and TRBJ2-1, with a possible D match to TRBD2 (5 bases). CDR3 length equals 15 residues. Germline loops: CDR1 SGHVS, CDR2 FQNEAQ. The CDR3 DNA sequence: TGTGCCAGCAGTCAAGAGGGAACTAGTATCTATGGGCAGCTCTTC. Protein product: CASSQEGTSIYGQLF.

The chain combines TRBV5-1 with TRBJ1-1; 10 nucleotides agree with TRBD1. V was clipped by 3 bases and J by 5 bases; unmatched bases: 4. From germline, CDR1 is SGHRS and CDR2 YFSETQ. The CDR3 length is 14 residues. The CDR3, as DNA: TGCGCCAGCAGCTCCGGGACAGGGGTTACTGAAGCTTTCTTT. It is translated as CASSSGTGVTEAFF.

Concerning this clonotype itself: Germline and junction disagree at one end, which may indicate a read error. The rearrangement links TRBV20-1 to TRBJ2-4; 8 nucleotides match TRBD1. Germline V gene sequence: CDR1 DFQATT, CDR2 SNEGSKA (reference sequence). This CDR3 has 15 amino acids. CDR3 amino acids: CGATPQGASKNIQYF. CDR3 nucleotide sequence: TGCGGTGCAACACCCCAGGGGGCGTCCAAAAACATTCAGTACTTC.

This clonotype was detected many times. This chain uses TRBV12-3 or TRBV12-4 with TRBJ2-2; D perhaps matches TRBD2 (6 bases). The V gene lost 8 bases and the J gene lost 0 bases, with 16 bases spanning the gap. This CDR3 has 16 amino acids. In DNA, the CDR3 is TGTGCCAGCTCTCCTTGGACTAACGCGAACACCGGGGAGCTGTTTTTT. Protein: CASSPWTNANTGELFF.

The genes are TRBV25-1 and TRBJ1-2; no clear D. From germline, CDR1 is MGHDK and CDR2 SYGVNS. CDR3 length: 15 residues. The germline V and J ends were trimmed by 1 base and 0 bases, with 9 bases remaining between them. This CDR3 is CASSEFLCANYGYTF. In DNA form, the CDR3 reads TGTGCCAGCAGTGAATTCTTATGTGCTAACTATGGCTACACCTTC.

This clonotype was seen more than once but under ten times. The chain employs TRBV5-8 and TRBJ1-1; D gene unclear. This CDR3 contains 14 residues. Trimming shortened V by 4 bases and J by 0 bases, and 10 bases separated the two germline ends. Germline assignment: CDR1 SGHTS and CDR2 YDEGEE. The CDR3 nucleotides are TGTGCCAGCAGCCCAATCCCAATGAACACTGAAGCTTTCTTT. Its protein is CASSPIPMNTEAFF.

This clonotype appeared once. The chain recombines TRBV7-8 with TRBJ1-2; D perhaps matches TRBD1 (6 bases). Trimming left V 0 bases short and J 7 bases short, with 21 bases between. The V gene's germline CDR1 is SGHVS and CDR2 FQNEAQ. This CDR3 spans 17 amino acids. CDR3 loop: CASSLAGTRVAIGGYTF. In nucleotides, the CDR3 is TGTGCCAGCAGCTTAGCGGGGACAAGGGTGGCTATCGGTGGCTACACCTTC.

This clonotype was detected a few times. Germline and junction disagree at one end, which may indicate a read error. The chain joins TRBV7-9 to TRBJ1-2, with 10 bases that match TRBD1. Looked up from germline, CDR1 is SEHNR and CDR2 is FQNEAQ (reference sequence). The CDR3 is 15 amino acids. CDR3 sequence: CASSPWGGTGVGYPF. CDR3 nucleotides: TGTGCCAGCAGCCCCTGGGGGGGGACAGGGGTCGGCTACCCCTTC.

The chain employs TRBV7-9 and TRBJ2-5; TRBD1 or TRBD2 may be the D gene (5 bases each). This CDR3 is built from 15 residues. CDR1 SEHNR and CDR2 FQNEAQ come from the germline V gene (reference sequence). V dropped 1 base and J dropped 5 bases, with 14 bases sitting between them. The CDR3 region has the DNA TGTGCCAGCAGCTTAGACCGGGGCGTTTTGGAGACCCAGTACTTC. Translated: CASSLDRGVLETQYF.

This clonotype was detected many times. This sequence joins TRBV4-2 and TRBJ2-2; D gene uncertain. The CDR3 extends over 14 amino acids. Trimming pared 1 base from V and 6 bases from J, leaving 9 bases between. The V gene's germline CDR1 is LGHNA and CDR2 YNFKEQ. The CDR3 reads CASSQAGIPGELFF. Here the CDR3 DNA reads TGTGCCAGCAGCCAAGCAGGAATCCCCGGGGAGCTGTTTTTT.

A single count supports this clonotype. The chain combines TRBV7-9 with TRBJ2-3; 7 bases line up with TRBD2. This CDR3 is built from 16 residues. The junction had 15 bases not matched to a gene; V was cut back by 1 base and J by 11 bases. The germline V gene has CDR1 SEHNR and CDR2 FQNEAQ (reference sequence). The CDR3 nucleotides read TGTGCCAGCAGCTTAGTCGGGGGAGGGTTCCACAATGAGCAGTATTTT. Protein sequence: CASSLVGGGFHNEQYF.

CDR3 nucleotide sequence: TGCAGTGCTCGTGACAGACTCCGCGCCGCGGAGCTGTTTTTT. Translated, it gives CSARDRLRAAELFF. The V gene is TRBV20-1, the J gene TRBJ2-2, with D perhaps matching TRBD1 (5 bases). Germline CDR1 DFQATT, CDR2 SNEGSKA (reference sequence). Trimming removed 5 bases from V and 10 bases from J, with 20 bases in between. This CDR3 is 14 amino acids long.